Listed here are 15 T cell receptor beta chains from one sample, sequenced in a study of response to subunit inactivated influenza vaccine. TCRdb re-called the RT-PCR reads with MiXCR, one entry per CDR3 protein. The table shows about 700,000 distinct CDR3 sequences, with 14% occurring only once. The sample in question was PBMCs from blood, obtained 14 to 15 days before vaccination. These receptors all come from a man between 50 and 59 years old who received an inactivated influenza vaccine.

In this sample, this clonotype turned up a few times. V gene TRBV6-6 combines with J gene TRBJ1-2; 8 nucleotides align to TRBD1. CDR1 is MNHNY and CDR2 is SVGAGI in the germline V gene (reference sequence). V shed 4 bases and J 6 bases; nucleotides not matched to a gene: 4. The CDR3 has 13 residues. This CDR3 is CASSSQGVDGYTF. The CDR3 coding sequence is TGTGCCAGCAGTTCACAGGGGGTAGATGGCTACACCTTC.

This rearrangement joins TRBV7-9 to TRBJ2-1; D is tentatively TRBD1 or TRBD2 (5 bases each). Germline V gene lookup returns CDR1 SEHNR and CDR2 FQNEAQ (reference sequence). Trimming took 8 bases from V and 15 from J, leaving 20 bases between them. The CDR3 extends over 12 amino acids. CDR3 protein: CASGGRNIRLFF. The CDR3 DNA follows: TGTGCCAGCGGGGGACGAAACATCCGGCTGTTCTTC.

This clonotype was detected a few times. The chain carries TRBV5-1 and TRBJ2-1; 9 bases line up with TRBD2. Germline V gene data show CDR1 as SGHRS and CDR2 as YFSETQ. This CDR3 contains 18 residues. Losses at the gene ends were 0 bases for V and 4 bases for J; bases not matched to a gene: 11. As DNA, the CDR3 is TGCGCCAGCAGCTTGGCCGGGGGACTAGCATCACAGTACAATGAGCAGTTCTTC. Residues: CASSLAGGLASQYNEQFF.

This clonotype has just a few counts. This chain uses TRBV10-3 with TRBJ1-5; no clear D gene. The CDR3 is 15 residues long. CDR1 and CDR2 (germline): ENHRY, SYGVKD. Trimming left V 6 bases short and J 2 bases short, with 14 bases between. CDR3 region: CAISLGVPGNQPQHF. For the CDR3, the DNA is TGTGCCATCAGCCTGGGCGTGCCTGGCAATCAGCCCCAGCATTTT.

This clonotype showed up many times. V is TRBV28 and J is TRBJ1-4; D might be TRBD1 (6 bases). Germline CDR1 MDHEN, CDR2 SYDVKM. This CDR3 has 15 amino acids. The V end was cut by 4 bases, the J end by 3 bases, with 12 bases between. The DNA of the CDR3 is TGTGCCAGCAGTTCTGCAGGGGAGGCTAATGAAAAACTGTTTTTT. It is translated as CASSSAGEANEKLFF.

Many counts were recorded for this clonotype. The chain uses TRBV11-2 and TRBJ2-1; 9 bases fit TRBD2. CDR3 size: 16 residues. Trimming cost V 1 base and J 2 bases; bases outside gene matches: 3. Germline values: CDR1 SGHAT, CDR2 FQNNGV. The CDR3 region has the DNA TGTGCCAGCAGCTTAGCGGTAGCGGGAGCCTACAATGAGCAGTTCTTC. Protein sequence: CASSLAVAGAYNEQFF. The entire variable domain, with the rest obtained from reference TRBV11-2 and TRBJ2-1, is as follows: EAGVAQSPRYKIIEKRQSVAFWCNPISGHATLYWYQQILGQGPKLLIQFQNNGVVDDSQLPKDRFSAERLKGVDSTLKIQPAKLEDSAVYLCASSLAVAGAYNEQFFGPGTRLTVL.

This clonotype has a count of ten or more. The chain recombines TRBV5-1 with TRBJ2-1, with D unresolved. V shed 4 bases and J shed 5 bases, with 10 bases lying between them. The CDR3 loop spans 13 amino acids. Germline values: CDR1 SGHRS, CDR2 YFSETQ. CDR3 amino acids: CASSLGFNNEQFF. DNA of the CDR3: TGCGCCAGCAGCCTGGGGTTTAACAATGAGCAGTTCTTC.

This clonotype was counted between two and nine times. The chain combines TRBV10-3 with TRBJ2-7; 8 bases align to TRBD2. Per germline, CDR1 ENHRY and CDR2 SYGVKD. V dropped 8 bases and J dropped 0; count of bases not matched to a gene: 0. The CDR3 sequence is 12 residues long. CDR3 in amino acids: CAIGLASYEQYF. The CDR3 DNA reads as TGTGCCATCGGACTAGCCTCCTACGAGCAGTACTTC.

This clonotype showed up just a few times. Here the CDR3 DNA reads TGTGCCAGCAGCCAATCTGACAGGGGGTTTGAGCAGTACTTC. Translating it yields CASSQSDRGFEQYF. The chain is built from TRBV3-1 and TRBJ2-7, with 9 bases lining up with TRBD1. Germline assignment: CDR1 LGHDT and CDR2 YNNKEL (reference sequence). This CDR3 is 14 amino acids long. After removal of 2 bases from V and 7 bases from J, the junction contained 6 bases not matched to a gene.

This clonotype was seen a few times. V and J are TRBV12-3 or TRBV12-4 and TRBJ2-2, with D possibly TRBD1 on 6 matching bases. V was trimmed by 6 bases and J by 0 bases, leaving 17 bases between them. CDR3 length: 17 residues. The CDR3 loop is CASSYLQGPTNTGELFF. The CDR3 DNA sequence: TGTGCCAGCAGCTATCTACAGGGTCCTACGAACACCGGGGAGCTGTTTTTT.

The chain recombines TRBV4-3 with TRBJ2-1, with D perhaps TRBD1 (5 bases). CDR3 size: 14 residues. In germline, CDR1 is LGHNA, CDR2 YSLEER. V shed 0 bases and J shed 12 bases, with 15 bases lying between them. In nucleotides, the CDR3 is TGCGCCAGCAGCCAAGATGCAGGTCTAGGGGTGCAGTTCTTC. Its translation is CASSQDAGLGVQFF.

A few counts support this clonotype. This chain joins TRBV9 and TRBJ2-1; 8 positions match TRBD1. Germline values: CDR1 SGDLS, CDR2 YYNGEE. The ends lost 2 bases at V and 9 bases at J; junction bases unmatched: 7. This CDR3 spans 14 amino acids. This CDR3 is CASSVGQGAGEQFF. CDR3 in DNA: TGTGCCAGCAGCGTTGGTCAGGGGGCGGGTGAGCAGTTCTTC. Complete variable domain (other parts from reference TRBV9 and TRBJ2-1): DSGVTQTPKHLITATGQRVTLRCSPRSGDLSVYWYQQSLDQGLQFLIQYYNGEERAKGNILERFSAQQFPDLHSELNLSSLELGDSALYFCASSVGQGAGEQFFGPGTRLTVL.

The chain carries TRBV28 and TRBJ2-3, with TRBD2 matching 7 bases. From germline, CDR1 is MDHEN and CDR2 SYDVKM. After removal of 0 bases from V and 2 bases from J, the junction contained 5 bases not matched to a gene. This CDR3 is built from 16 residues. The DNA for the CDR3 is TGTGCCAGCAGTTTATGGGCTAGCGGATACACAGATACGCAGTATTTT. It codes for CASSLWASGYTDTQYF.

This clonotype was recorded at least ten times. The chain combines TRBV4-2 with TRBJ2-1; no clear D. This CDR3 has 15 residues. Germline V lookup: CDR1 LGHNA, CDR2 YNFKEQ. V lost 0 bases and J 5 bases, leaving 11 bases between the germline ends. The CDR3 nucleotides are TGTGCCAGCAGCCAAGATCTGACGGCTCACAATGAGCAGTTCTTC. Protein product: CASSQDLTAHNEQFF.

In this sample, this clonotype turned up many times. The rearrangement uses TRBV4-3 and TRBJ1-1; a weak D match, TRBD1 (5 bases). The CDR3 covers 16 residues. Germline V gives CDR1 LGHNA, CDR2 YSLEER. The V end lost 0 bases, the J end lost 5 bases, and 16 bases lay between the germline ends. The CDR3 loop reads CASSQDRRGRQTEAFF. The DNA for the CDR3 is TGCGCCAGCAGCCAAGATCGGAGGGGCAGGCAAACTGAAGCTTTCTTT.